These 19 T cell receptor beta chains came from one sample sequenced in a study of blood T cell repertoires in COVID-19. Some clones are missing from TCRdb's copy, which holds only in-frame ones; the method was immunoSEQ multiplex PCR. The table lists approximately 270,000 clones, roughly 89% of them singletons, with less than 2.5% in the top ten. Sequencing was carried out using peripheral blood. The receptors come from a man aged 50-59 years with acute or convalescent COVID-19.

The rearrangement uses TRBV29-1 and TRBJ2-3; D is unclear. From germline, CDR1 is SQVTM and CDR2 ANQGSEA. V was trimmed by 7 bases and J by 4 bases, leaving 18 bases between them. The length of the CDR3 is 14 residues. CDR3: CSADDPWAPDTQYF. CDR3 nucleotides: TGCAGCGCCGATGACCCGTGGGCCCCAGATACGCAGTATTTT.

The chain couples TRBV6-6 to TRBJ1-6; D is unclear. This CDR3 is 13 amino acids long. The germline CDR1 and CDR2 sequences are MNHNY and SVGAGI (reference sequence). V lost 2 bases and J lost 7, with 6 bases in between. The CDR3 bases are TGTGCCAGCAGTTACCTCTTAAATTCACCCCTCCACTTT. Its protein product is CASSYLLNSPLHF.

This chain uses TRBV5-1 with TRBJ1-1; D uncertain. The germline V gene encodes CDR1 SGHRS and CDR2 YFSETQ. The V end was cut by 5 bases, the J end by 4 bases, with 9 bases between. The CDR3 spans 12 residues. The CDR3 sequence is CASSREGTEAFF. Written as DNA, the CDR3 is TGCGCCAGCAGTCGTGAGGGCACTGAAGCTTTCTTT.

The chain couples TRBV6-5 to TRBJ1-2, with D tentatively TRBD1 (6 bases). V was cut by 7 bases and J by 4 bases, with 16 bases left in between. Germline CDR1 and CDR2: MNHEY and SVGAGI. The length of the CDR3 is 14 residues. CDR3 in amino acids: CASTSRGRIYGYTF. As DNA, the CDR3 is TGTGCCAGCACCTCAAGGGGGAGAATCTATGGCTACACCTTC.

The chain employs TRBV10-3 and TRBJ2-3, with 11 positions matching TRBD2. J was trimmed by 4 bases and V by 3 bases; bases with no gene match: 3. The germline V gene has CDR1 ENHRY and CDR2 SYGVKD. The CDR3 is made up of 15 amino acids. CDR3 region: CAISDLAGGPDTQYF. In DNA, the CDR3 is TGTGCCATCAGTGACCTAGCGGGGGGTCCAGATACGCAGTATTTT.

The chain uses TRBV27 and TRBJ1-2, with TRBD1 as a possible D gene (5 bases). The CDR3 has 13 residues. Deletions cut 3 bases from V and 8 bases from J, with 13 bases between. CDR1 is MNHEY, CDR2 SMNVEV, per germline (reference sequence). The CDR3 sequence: CASSLNGAEGYTF. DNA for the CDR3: TGTGCCAGCAGTTTGAATGGGGCGGAGGGCTACACCTTC.

For the CDR3, the DNA is TGTGCCAGCTCAACACAGGGGGAGGGCACTGAAGCTTTCTTT. Protein sequence: CASSTQGEGTEAFF. V and J are TRBV18 and TRBJ1-1; 8 nucleotides line up with TRBD1. V was clipped by 5 bases and J by 4 bases; unmatched bases: 6. There are 14 residues in the CDR3. Germline V gene lookup returns CDR1 KGHSH and CDR2 LQKENI.

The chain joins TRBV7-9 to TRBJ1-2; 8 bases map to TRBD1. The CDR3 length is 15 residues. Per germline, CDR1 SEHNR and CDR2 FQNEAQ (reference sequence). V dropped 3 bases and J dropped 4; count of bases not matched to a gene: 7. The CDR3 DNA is TGTGCCAGCAGCTTCGGACAGGGCTATACCTATGGCTACACCTTC. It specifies CASSFGQGYTYGYTF.

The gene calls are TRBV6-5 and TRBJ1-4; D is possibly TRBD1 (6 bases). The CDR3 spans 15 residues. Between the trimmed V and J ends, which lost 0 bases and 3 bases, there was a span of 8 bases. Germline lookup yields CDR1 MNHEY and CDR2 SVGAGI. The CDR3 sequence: CASSYSGAPNEKLFF. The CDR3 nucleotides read TGTGCCAGCAGTTACTCGGGGGCGCCTAATGAAAAACTGTTTTTT.

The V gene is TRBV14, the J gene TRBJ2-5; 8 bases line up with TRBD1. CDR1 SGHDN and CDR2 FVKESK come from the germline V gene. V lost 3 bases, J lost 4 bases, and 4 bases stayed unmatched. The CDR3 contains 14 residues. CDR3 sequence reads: CASSHRQGRETQYF. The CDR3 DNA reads TGTGCCAGCAGCCACCGACAGGGGCGAGAGACCCAGTACTTC. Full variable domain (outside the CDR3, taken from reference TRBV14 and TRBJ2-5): EAGVTQFPSHSVIEKGQTVTLRCDPISGHDNLYWYRRVMGKEIKFLLHFVKESKQDESGMPNNRFLAERTGGTYSTLKVQPAELEDSGVYFCASSHRQGRETQYFGPGTRLLVL.

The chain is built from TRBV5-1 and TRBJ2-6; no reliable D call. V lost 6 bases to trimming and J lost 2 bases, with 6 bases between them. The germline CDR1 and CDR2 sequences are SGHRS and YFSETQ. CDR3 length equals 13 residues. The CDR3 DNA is TGCGCCAGCAACCAGGCTGGGGCCAACGTCCTGACTTTC. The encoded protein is CASNQAGANVLTF. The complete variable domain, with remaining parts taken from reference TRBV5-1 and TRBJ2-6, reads KAGVTQTPRYLIKTRGQQVTLSCSPISGHRSVSWYQQTPGQGLQFLFEYFSETQRNKGNFPGRFSGRQFSNSRSEMNVSTLELGDSALYLCASNQAGANVLTFGAGSRLTVL.

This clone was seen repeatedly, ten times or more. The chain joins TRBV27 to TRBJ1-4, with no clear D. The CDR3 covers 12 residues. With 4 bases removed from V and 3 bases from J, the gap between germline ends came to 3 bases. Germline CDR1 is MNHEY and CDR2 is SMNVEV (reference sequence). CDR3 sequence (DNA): TGTGCCAGCAGTTCCTCTAATGAAAAACTGTTTTTT. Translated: CASSSSNEKLFF.

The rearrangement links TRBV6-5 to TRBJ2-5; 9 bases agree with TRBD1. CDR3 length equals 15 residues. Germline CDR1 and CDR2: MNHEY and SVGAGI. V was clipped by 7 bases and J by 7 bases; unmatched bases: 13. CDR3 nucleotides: TGTGCCAGCACCGTCGGGGGACAGGGAGGTTGGACCCAGTACTTC. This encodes CASTVGGQGGWTQYF.

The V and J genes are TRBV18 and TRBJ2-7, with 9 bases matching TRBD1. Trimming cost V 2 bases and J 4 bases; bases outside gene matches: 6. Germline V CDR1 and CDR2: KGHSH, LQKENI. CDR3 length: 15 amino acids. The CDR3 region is CASSPAGQGRYEQYF. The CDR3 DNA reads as TGTGCCAGCTCACCAGCGGGACAGGGAAGATACGAGCAGTACTTC.

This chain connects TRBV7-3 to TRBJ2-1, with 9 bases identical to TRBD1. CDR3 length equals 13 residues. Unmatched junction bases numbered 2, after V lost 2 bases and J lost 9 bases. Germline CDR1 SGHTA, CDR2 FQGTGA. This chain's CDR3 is CASSLGGQGEQFF. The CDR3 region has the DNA TGTGCCAGCAGCTTAGGGGGACAGGGTGAGCAGTTCTTC.

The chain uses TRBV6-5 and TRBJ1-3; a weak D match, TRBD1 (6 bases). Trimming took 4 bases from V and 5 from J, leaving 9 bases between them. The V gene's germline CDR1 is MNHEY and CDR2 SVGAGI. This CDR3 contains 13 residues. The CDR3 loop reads CASSSDSRNTIYF. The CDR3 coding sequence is TGTGCCAGCAGTTCGGACAGCCGAAACACCATATATTTT.

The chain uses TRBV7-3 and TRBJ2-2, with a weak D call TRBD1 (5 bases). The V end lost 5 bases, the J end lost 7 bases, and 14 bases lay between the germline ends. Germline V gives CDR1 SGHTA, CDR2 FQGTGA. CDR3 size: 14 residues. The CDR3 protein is CASSAKQGDGELFF. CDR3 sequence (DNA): TGTGCCAGCAGCGCGAAGCAGGGCGACGGGGAGCTGTTTTTT.

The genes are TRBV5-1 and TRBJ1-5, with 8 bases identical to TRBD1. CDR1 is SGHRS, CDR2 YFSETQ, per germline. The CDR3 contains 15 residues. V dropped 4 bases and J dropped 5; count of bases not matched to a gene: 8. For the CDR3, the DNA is TGCGCCAGCAGCGTAGCAGGGGGCAGTTATCAGCCCCAGCATTTT. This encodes CASSVAGGSYQPQHF.

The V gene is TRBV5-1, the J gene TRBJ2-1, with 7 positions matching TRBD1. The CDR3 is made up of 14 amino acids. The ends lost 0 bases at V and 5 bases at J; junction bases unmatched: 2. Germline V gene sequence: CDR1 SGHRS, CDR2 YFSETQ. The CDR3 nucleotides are TGCGCCAGCAGCTTGGACAGGGGTAACAATGAGCAGTTCTTC. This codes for CASSLDRGNNEQFF.